This is a list of T cell receptor beta chains from one sample in a study of T cell responses to AZD1222 COVID-19 vaccine. Profiled with immunoSEQ multiplex PCR; TCRdb holds only in-frame clones, not every one. The sample lists about 97,000 clones, less than 90% occurring once. The sample consisted of peripheral blood, taken on day 0 of AZD1222 vaccination. Receptors originate from an adult in good health. Both conserved end residues are part of each CDR3. The D gene is left open where the match is weak. Clone size appears in some rows only: once, few, many, or a class for an expanded clone.

size	V	D	J	DNA	CDR3
.	TRBV6-5	.	TRBJ1-5	TGTGCCAGCAATTTAGGGGATGGAGGCAATCAGCCCCAGCATTTT	CASNLGDGGNQPQHF
.	TRBV4-1	.	TRBJ1-5	TGCGCCAGCAGCCCCGACTTAGGACAAATCCAGCCCCAGCATTTT	CASSPDLGQIQPQHF
few	TRBV29-1	.	TRBJ1-1	TGCAGCGGAACAGGGTGGGGAACTGAAGCTTTCTTT	CSGTGWGTEAFF
.	TRBV24-1	TRBD1	TRBJ1-1	TGTGCCACCAGTGAAAATACAGGGGCCCAGAACACTGAAGCTTTCTTT	CATSENTGAQNTEAFF
.	TRBV24-1	TRBD2	TRBJ2-3	TGTGCCACCAGTGATACTAGCGGGAGATCAGATACGCAGTATTTT	CATSDTSGRSDTQYF
.	TRBV7-9	.	TRBJ1-1	TGTGCCAGCAGCTTAGGGGGCGGGATGAACACTGAAGCTTTCTTT	CASSLGGGMNTEAFF
.	TRBV19	.	TRBJ2-1	TGTGCCAGTAGTATCGCTATTCTTTACAATGAGCAGTTCTTC	CASSIAILYNEQFF
.	TRBV6-6	.	TRBJ1-1	TGTGCCAGCAGGAGTACAGGGCTGACTACTGAAGCTTTCTTT	CASRSTGLTTEAFF
.	TRBV4-3	.	TRBJ1-2	TGCGCCAGCAGCCAAGATGCCTTCTATGGCTACACCTTC	CASSQDAFYGYTF
.	TRBV10-2	TRBD2	TRBJ2-4	TGCGCCAGCAGTGCCCCCGGGACTAGCGGGGGGCTAGCCAAAAACATTCAGTACTTC	CASSAPGTSGGLAKNIQYF
few	TRBV6-2/TRBV6-3	.	TRBJ1-1	TGTGCCAGCAGTTACCCGGCATTCGGGACTGAAGCTTTCTTT	CASSYPAFGTEAFF
.	TRBV5-1	.	TRBJ1-2	TGCGCCAGCGCAGGATCCGCCCAACCTGGCTACACCTTC	CASAGSAQPGYTF
once	TRBV5-4	.	TRBJ2-5	TGTGCCAGCAGCTTGGGGACAGAACAAGAGACCCAGTACTTC	CASSLGTEQETQYF
.	TRBV2	TRBD1	TRBJ1-1	TGTGCCAGCATCCGGGACAGGGACACTGAAGCTTTCTTT	CASIRDRDTEAFF
.	TRBV7-2	.	TRBJ1-1	TGTGCCAGCAGTTACCAGGGACCTCCCACTGAAGCTTTCTTT	CASSYQGPPTEAFF
.	TRBV28	TRBD1	TRBJ1-1	TGTGCCAGCAGTTACCCTACTCCCAGGGGGACTGAAGCTTTCTTT	CASSYPTPRGTEAFF
.	TRBV12-5	TRBD1	TRBJ1-2	TGTGCTAGTGCGGCAACAGGGGGTTCTGGCTACACCTTC	CASAATGGSGYTF
.	TRBV27	.	TRBJ1-3	TGTGCCAGCAGTGGCGTCGACTCTGGAAACACCATATATTTT	CASSGVDSGNTIYF
.	TRBV4-2	TRBD2	TRBJ2-1	TGTGCCAGCAGCCCAAGTCATAGCGGGACGTGGGATGAGCAGTTCTTC	CASSPSHSGTWDEQFF
.	TRBV6-2/TRBV6-3	.	TRBJ1-2	TGTGCCAGCAGTTACAAGGCTAACTATGGCTACACCTTC	CASSYKANYGYTF
.	TRBV12-5	TRBD1	TRBJ1-2	TGTGCTAGTGGTTTAATACAGGGGGCTAGCTACACCTTC	CASGLIQGASYTF
.	TRBV9	TRBD2	TRBJ2-3	TGTGCCAGCAGCGTAGGGACTAGCGGGGGGGCCTACACAGATACGCAGTATTTT	CASSVGTSGGAYTDTQYF
.	TRBV4-3	.	TRBJ1-6	TGCGCCAGCAGCCAAGACAGGGATTCACCCCTCCACTTT	CASSQDRDSPLHF